This T cell receptor (beta chain) was recorded in a study of blood T cell repertoires in COVID-19. Overall study: Sites across the United States, Italy and Spain contributed samples from acute and convalescent COVID-19. PBMCs, B-cell-depleted T cells, or T cells provided the cDNA or gDNA that made up the material.

In the original processing: Estimation of nucleated cell counts relied on the amplification of reference gene primers. The repertoire was sequenced with immunoSEQ multiplex PCR; TCRdb's copy has only in-frame clones and lacks some. V and J calls and clone size are copied from that table; D and trimming were computed from the DNA. The table lists hundreds of thousands of clones, 87% of them singletons. Trimming at V came to 2 bases and at J to 3 bases, leaving 7 bases not matched to a gene. This CDR3 is built from 16 residues. The germline V gene has CDR1 LGHNA and CDR2 YNFKEQ. Sequencing was done on a sample of peripheral blood. The TCR comes from a man aged 60 to 69 who had recovered from COVID-19. V and J are TRBV4-2 and TRBJ2-7; 10 bases match TRBD2. The CDR3 DNA reads TGTGCCAGCAGCCAATTCAGCGGGGGGGAGAGCTACGAGCAGTACTTC. Its protein product is CASSQFSGGESYEQYF.